This TCR beta chain stems from a study of T cell responses to AZD1222 COVID-19 vaccine. Sequencing was performed with immunoSEQ multiplex PCR; in TCRdb, only in-frame clones are kept and a portion is missing. The sample has about 140,000 clones, more than 70% seen once. The V gene end was trimmed by 2 bases and the J gene end by 8 bases; junction bases not matched to a gene: 11. The CDR3 runs to 16 residues. Per the germline V gene, CDR1 is MNHEY and CDR2 is SVGAGI. The sample here was peripheral blood, taken on day 0 of AZD1222 vaccination. J is TRBJ1-2 and V is TRBV6-5, with TRBD1 matching 10 bases. The clonotype originates from an adult in good health. The DNA for the CDR3 is TGTGCCAGCAGTTACCCGGGACAGGGGCTAGCAGGGGGCTACACCTTC. Translated, it gives CASSYPGQGLAGGYTF.